The rows below give T cell receptor beta chains drawn from one sample of a study of blood T cell repertoires in COVID-19. TCRdb's table, derived via immunoSEQ multiplex PCR, lists solely in-frame clones and lacks some. The sample contains roughly 340,000 clones, 88% of which appear only once. The sample comprised peripheral blood. The receptor source for this set is a woman in her sixties or seventies with COVID-19, enrolled during active disease. Each CDR3 is given with its conserved first and last residue. Each record gives: D gene, J gene, clone size, V gene, CDR3 DNA, CDR3 protein. D genes are given only for firm matches. Clone size is shown for a subset of rows, as once, few, many or a class of expanded clone.

D: -; J: TRBJ1-1; size: -; V: TRBV6-6; DNA: TGTGCCAGCATCATGGGAGGGCGAACTGAAGCTTTCTTT; CDR3: CASIMGGRTEAFF
D: -; J: TRBJ1-2; size: -; V: TRBV5-4; DNA: TGTGCCAGCAGCTTAAGGGGGGGTCATGGCTACACCTTC; CDR3: CASSLRGGHGYTF
D: -; J: TRBJ1-5; size: -; V: TRBV7-2; DNA: TGTGCCAGCAGCTTAGCGGACAGATCTCAGCCCCAGCATTTT; CDR3: CASSLADRSQPQHF
D: -; J: TRBJ2-3; size: -; V: TRBV27; DNA: TGTGCCAGCAGTCCCTCGGACTACACAGATACGCAGTATTTT; CDR3: CASSPSDYTDTQYF
D: TRBD1; J: TRBJ1-1; size: -; V: TRBV27; DNA: TGTGCCAGCAGTTTAAGGACAGGGGGAACTGAAGCTTTCTTT; CDR3: CASSLRTGGTEAFF
D: -; J: TRBJ1-1; size: -; V: TRBV18; DNA: TGTGCCAGCTCAGGGGGGTTTGAGACTGAAGCTTTCTTT; CDR3: CASSGGFETEAFF
D: -; J: TRBJ2-7; size: -; V: TRBV5-4; DNA: TGTGCCAGCACCCTCGAAGGGGGAGCCTACGAGCAGTACTTC; CDR3: CASTLEGGAYEQYF
D: -; J: TRBJ2-7; size: -; V: TRBV5-6; DNA: TGTGCCAGCAGCTTACAGGGCGCACTGGAGCAGTACTTC; CDR3: CASSLQGALEQYF
D: -; J: TRBJ1-2; size: once; V: TRBV29-1; DNA: TGCAGCGGTTCAGGCGGGGACTATGGCTACACCTTC; CDR3: CSGSGGDYGYTF
D: -; J: TRBJ1-4; size: -; V: TRBV18; DNA: TGTGCCAGCTCACCACGGGGGGACTTTCATGAAAAACTGTTTTTT; CDR3: CASSPRGDFHEKLFF
D: -; J: TRBJ1-4; size: -; V: TRBV5-6; DNA: TGTGCCAGCAGCTCCCCCGGGACACCGGGAGGTGAAAAACTGTTTTTT; CDR3: CASSSPGTPGGEKLFF
D: TRBD2; J: TRBJ2-4; size: few; V: TRBV5-1; DNA: TGCGCCAGCAGCAGCGGGGGGACCAAAAACATTCAGTACTTC; CDR3: CASSSGGTKNIQYF
D: -; J: TRBJ1-1; size: -; V: TRBV7-9; DNA: TGTGCCAGCAGCACGGGGGATCGGGGGAACACTGAAGCTTTCTTT; CDR3: CASSTGDRGNTEAFF
D: TRBD1; J: TRBJ1-1; size: -; V: TRBV27; DNA: TGTGCCAGCAGTTTATACGAAATGGGCAGGGGGCTTGGTGAAGCTTTCTTT; CDR3: CASSLYEMGRGLGEAFF
D: TRBD1; J: TRBJ1-1; size: -; V: TRBV27; DNA: TGTGCCAGCAGTATCCGGGACAGACTTTTCTTT; CDR3: CASSIRDRLFF
D: -; J: TRBJ2-7; size: once; V: TRBV2; DNA: TGTGCCAGCACAGGGAACCCCTACGAGCAGTACTTC; CDR3: CASTGNPYEQYF
D: TRBD1; J: TRBJ2-3; size: -; V: TRBV6-5; DNA: TGTGCCAGCAGTTACGCACTGGACAGGGAAGATACGCAGTATTTT; CDR3: CASSYALDREDTQYF
D: -; J: TRBJ2-7; size: -; V: TRBV5-1; DNA: TGCGCCAGCAGCGCGGGGACCTCCTACGAGCAGTACTTC; CDR3: CASSAGTSYEQYF
D: TRBD1; J: TRBJ1-1; size: -; V: TRBV7-8; DNA: TGTGCCAGCAGTTGGGTACCGGGACAGGGCGCAGAGAACACTGAAGCTTTCTTT; CDR3: CASSWVPGQGAENTEAFF
D: -; J: TRBJ1-2; size: -; V: TRBV6-2/TRBV6-3; DNA: TGTGCCAGCAGTTCCACATCTACAGGGAAGGATGGCTACACCTTC; CDR3: CASSSTSTGKDGYTF
D: -; J: TRBJ1-1; size: -; V: TRBV7-8; DNA: TGTGCCAGCAGCTTAGCGCGGGGGGCGCTGGACACTGAAGCTTTCTTT; CDR3: CASSLARGALDTEAFF
D: TRBD1; J: TRBJ2-1; size: -; V: TRBV2; DNA: TGTGCCAGCAGTGAAAGGGGACAGGGGGTCAATGAGCAGTTCTTC; CDR3: CASSERGQGVNEQFF
D: -; J: TRBJ2-7; size: once; V: TRBV7-2; DNA: TGTGCCAGCAGCCTGTCGGACGGGAGCTCCTACGAGCAGTACTTC; CDR3: CASSLSDGSSYEQYF
D: -; J: TRBJ1-4; size: -; V: TRBV7-2; DNA: TGTGCCAGCAGCTTAGGGGTGGCAGGGTGGGAAAAACTGTTTTTT; CDR3: CASSLGVAGWEKLFF
D: -; J: TRBJ2-7; size: -; V: TRBV2; DNA: TGTGCCATCCCTGACAGTCTAAACTCCTACGAGCAGTACTTC; CDR3: CAIPDSLNSYEQYF
D: -; J: TRBJ2-5; size: -; V: TRBV24-1; DNA: TGTGCCACCAGTGATTTGCAGGGCCTCCAAGAGACCCAGTACTTC; CDR3: CATSDLQGLQETQYF
D: -; J: TRBJ2-5; size: -; V: TRBV9; DNA: TGTGCCAGCAGCGTACCCTCGGCGGGAGAGACCCAGTACTTC; CDR3: CASSVPSAGETQYF
D: -; J: TRBJ1-5; size: -; V: TRBV18; DNA: TGTGCCAGCTCCTCTCGGGAAGGAGCGAAGCCCCAGCATTTT; CDR3: CASSSREGAKPQHF